The 13 T cell receptor beta chains listed next were all sequenced from one sample in a study of T cell clones after liver transplantation. Measured with immunoSEQ multiplex PCR; TCRdb has only the in-frame clones, and not every one. The profile shows roughly 70,000 clones, 80% of them singletons. Specimen: CD4+ T cells from blood, collected before liver transplant. The receptors here all came from a human donor who received a liver transplant.

The J gene is TRBJ2-1, the V gene TRBV19; TRBD2 agrees at 14 bases. The germline V gene encodes CDR1 LNHDA and CDR2 SQIVND (reference sequence). CDR3 length equals 19 residues. J was trimmed by 2 bases and V by 5 bases; bases with no gene match: 11. CDR3 residues: CASSSGLAGGYRPYNEQFF. The DNA for the CDR3 is TGTGCCAGTAGTTCCGGACTAGCGGGAGGCTACCGCCCCTACAATGAGCAGTTCTTC.

This rearrangement joins TRBV7-2 to TRBJ1-2, with 9 bases matching TRBD1. The ends lost 4 bases at V and 4 bases at J; junction bases unmatched: 7. This CDR3 has 15 residues. Germline V gene sequence: CDR1 SGHTA, CDR2 FQGNSA. DNA of the CDR3: TGTGCCAGCAGCTCGGGACAGGGAGGAAGCTATGGCTACACCTTC. It yields the protein CASSSGQGGSYGYTF.

This chain uses TRBV2 with TRBJ1-1, with D perhaps TRBD1 (6 bases). Germline CDR1 is SNHLY and CDR2 is FYNNEI. The length of the CDR3 is 15 residues. V dropped 9 bases and J dropped 5 bases, with 22 bases sitting between them. DNA of the CDR3: TGTGCCAGTACTAGTGACAGGAAAAGAGATACTGAAGCTTTCTTT. It encodes CASTSDRKRDTEAFF.

This clone was counted once. The J gene is TRBJ2-1, the V gene TRBV29-1; TRBD2 agrees at 12 bases. V lost 5 bases, J lost 5 bases, and 10 bases stayed unmatched. CDR1 and CDR2 from the germline V gene are SQVTM and ANQGSEA. The CDR3 runs to 16 residues. The CDR3 sequence is CSVLRTSGILNNEQFF. The CDR3 DNA reads as TGCAGCGTTCTTAGGACTAGCGGGATTTTGAACAATGAGCAGTTCTTC.

This clone was observed a handful of times. The rearrangement uses TRBV14 and TRBJ2-5, with 8 nucleotides matching TRBD2. V lost 4 bases to trimming and J lost 5 bases; unmatched junction nucleotides: 3. Germline CDR1 SGHDN, CDR2 FVKESK. The CDR3 covers 13 residues. CDR3 sequence reads: CASSPRGGETQYF. The CDR3 DNA follows: TGTGCCAGCAGCCCTCGGGGGGGCGAGACCCAGTACTTC.

The gene calls are TRBV19 and TRBJ1-1, with D unclear. Per germline, CDR1 LNHDA and CDR2 SQIVND (reference sequence). This CDR3 spans 14 amino acids. Trimming left V 5 bases short and J 3 bases short, with 13 bases between. The CDR3 nucleotides read TGTGCCAGTAGTGAGGAGGCGTGGGACACTGAAGCTTTCTTT. Encoded protein: CASSEEAWDTEAFF.

V gene TRBV27 combines with J gene TRBJ2-2, with 9 bases fitting TRBD1. This CDR3 is built from 16 residues. V shed 8 bases and J 4 bases; nucleotides not matched to a gene: 11. Germline-derived CDR1 and CDR2 are MNHEY and SMNVEV (reference sequence). CDR3 coding DNA: TGTGCCAGCCGGGACAGGGCTTTACGGGGCACCGGGGAGCTGTTTTTT. It codes for CASRDRALRGTGELFF.

The V gene is TRBV28, the J gene TRBJ1-2, with 9 bases that match TRBD1. After removal of 5 bases from V and 4 bases from J, the junction contained 8 bases not matched to a gene. The germline V gene encodes CDR1 MDHEN and CDR2 SYDVKM. The CDR3 has 15 residues. CDR3 protein: CASSPPDRGSYGYTF. CDR3 DNA sequence: TGTGCCAGCAGTCCGCCGGACAGGGGCTCCTATGGCTACACCTTC.

This clone was observed a single time. The chain has TRBV11-1 and TRBJ2-1; no clear D gene. V was clipped by 8 bases and J by 3 bases, with 11 bases between them. Germline V gene lookup returns CDR1 SGHAT and CDR2 FQDESV (reference sequence). CDR3 length: 13 residues. The CDR3 nucleotides read TGTGCCAGCGCCGAGGACCACTACAATGAGCAGTTCTTC. Protein sequence: CASAEDHYNEQFF.

V is TRBV4-2 and J is TRBJ1-1; perhaps TRBD1 as D (6 bases). The ends were cut back, 3 bases at V and 5 bases at J, with 22 bases in the middle. The CDR3 consists of 17 residues. Germline values: CDR1 LGHNA, CDR2 YNFKEQ. CDR3 DNA sequence: TGTGCCAGCAGCCATCTCGGGGGGGGCAGGGGAGCAACTGAAGCTTTCTTT. This translates into CASSHLGGGRGATEAFF.

The CDR3 loop is CASSLRPSGANVLTF. The CDR3 DNA follows: TGTGCCAGCAGTTTGAGGCCCTCTGGGGCCAACGTCCTGACTTTC. This chain joins TRBV28 and TRBJ2-6; the D is unclear. Looked up from germline, CDR1 is MDHEN and CDR2 is SYDVKM. The CDR3 consists of 15 residues. Trimming cost V 3 bases and J 0 bases, with 6 bases left between them.

The rearrangement uses TRBV5-6 and TRBJ2-6; 9 bases are a match to TRBD1. The V gene's germline CDR1 is SGHDT and CDR2 YYEEEE. The J segment lost 4 bases and the V segment lost 4 bases, leaving 12 bases of the junction unmatched. The CDR3 contains 18 residues. This CDR3 is CASSKTGTGLPGANVLTF. As DNA, the CDR3 is TGTGCCAGCAGCAAAACCGGGACAGGGCTGCCCGGGGCCAACGTCCTGACTTTC.

The V call is TRBV6-1, the J call TRBJ1-2, with D unresolved. CDR1 MNHNS and CDR2 SASEGT come from the germline V gene. CDR3 length equals 15 residues. Trimming stripped 0 bases from V and 2 bases from J, with 10 bases between. CDR3 loop: CASSEAHNLNYGYTF. DNA for the CDR3: TGTGCCAGCAGTGAAGCTCATAATCTGAACTATGGCTACACCTTC.